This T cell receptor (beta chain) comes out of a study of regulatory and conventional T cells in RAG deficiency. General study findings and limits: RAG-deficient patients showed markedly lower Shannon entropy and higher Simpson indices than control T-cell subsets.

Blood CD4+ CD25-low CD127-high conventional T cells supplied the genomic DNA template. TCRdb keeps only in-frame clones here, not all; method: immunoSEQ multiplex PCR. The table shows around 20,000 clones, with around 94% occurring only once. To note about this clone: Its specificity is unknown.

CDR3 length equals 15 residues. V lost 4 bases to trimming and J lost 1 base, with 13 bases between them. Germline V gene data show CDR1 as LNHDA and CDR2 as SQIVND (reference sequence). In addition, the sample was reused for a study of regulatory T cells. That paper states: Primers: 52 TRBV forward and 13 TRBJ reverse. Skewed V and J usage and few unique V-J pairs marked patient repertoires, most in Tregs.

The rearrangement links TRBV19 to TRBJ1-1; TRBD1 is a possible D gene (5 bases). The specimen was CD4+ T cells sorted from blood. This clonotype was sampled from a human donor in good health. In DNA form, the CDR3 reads TGTGCCAGTAGTAGGGAGGACATGGGGAACACTGAAGCTTTCTTT. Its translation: CASSREDMGNTEAFF.